Each of the 8 T cell receptor beta chains below was sequenced from the same sample in a study of cytomegalovirus exposure and HLA in healthy donors. The PCR had 60 Vbeta and 13 Jbeta primers. Some clones are missing from TCRdb's copy, which holds only in-frame ones; the method was immunoSEQ multiplex PCR. The sample holds about 220,000 clones, roughly 83% seen once. The specimen was PBMCs. The receptors were gathered from a boy aged 2-15 years in good health and CMV-seronegative.

A single count supports this clone. V usage is TRBV5-1 and J usage is TRBJ2-7, with 7 positions matching TRBD2. The CDR3 runs 16 residues. CDR1 SGHRS and CDR2 YFSETQ come from the germline V gene. V lost 7 bases to trimming and J lost 6 bases; unmatched junction nucleotides: 19. This CDR3 is CASGRGDFLLRGEQYF. DNA of the CDR3: TGCGCCAGCGGGAGGGGTGATTTCCTTCTTCGGGGCGAGCAGTACTTC.

The J gene is TRBJ2-2, the V gene TRBV5-1, with a weak D call TRBD1 (6 bases). The V end was cut by 2 bases, the J end by 2 bases, with 10 bases between. The CDR3 covers 15 residues. The V gene's germline CDR1 is SGHRS and CDR2 YFSETQ. The CDR3 bases are TGCGCCAGCAGCTTTGGACAGACTAACACCGGGGAGCTGTTTTTT. Its translation: CASSFGQTNTGELFF.

The chain links TRBV27 to TRBJ2-3; TRBD2 matches 10 bases. V lost 2 bases and J lost 8; bases outside the gene matches: 10. Germline CDR1 and CDR2: MNHEY and SMNVEV (reference sequence). The CDR3 length is 16 residues. The DNA of the CDR3 is TGTGCCAGCAGTTTAATCTTTGCTAGCGGGAGAGGTACGCAGTATTTT. Its translation: CASSLIFASGRGTQYF.

The chain combines TRBV5-4 with TRBJ2-1; 10 bases map to TRBD2. This CDR3 is built from 15 residues. Germline CDR1 reads SGHNT; CDR2 reads YYREEE (reference sequence). V shed 7 bases, J shed 9 bases, and the junction held 13 bases outside the gene matches. The CDR3 region is CASGRTASGSSEQFF. The CDR3 DNA is TGTGCCAGCGGACGGACGGCTAGCGGGAGTAGTGAGCAGTTCTTC. Together with reference TRBV5-4 and TRBJ2-1, the CDR3 gives the full variable domain: ETGVTQSPTHLIKTRGQQVTLRCSSQSGHNTVSWYQQALGQGPQFIFQYYREEENGRGNFPPRFSGLQFPNYSSELNVNALELDDSALYLCASGRTASGSSEQFFGPGTRLTVL.

The chain combines TRBV28 with TRBJ2-1; 9 bases are a match to TRBD2. Germline assignment: CDR1 MDHEN and CDR2 SYDVKM. J gave up 12 bases and V 2 bases, and 8 bases lay outside the gene matches. The CDR3 is made up of 14 amino acids. The CDR3 loop is CASSLRLAGNRQFF. CDR3 in DNA: TGTGCCAGCAGTTTAAGGCTAGCGGGAAATAGGCAGTTCTTC.

The gene calls are TRBV5-4 and TRBJ1-3; TRBD1 matches 9 bases. J lost 5 bases, V lost 3 bases, and 6 bases had no gene match. This CDR3 contains 15 residues. Germline V gene lookup returns CDR1 SGHNT and CDR2 YYREEE (reference sequence). In nucleotides, the CDR3 is TGTGCCAGCAGCTCTCGGGACAGGGAAAGAAACACCATATATTTT. Translating gives CASSSRDRERNTIYF.

This clone was observed once. The chain is built from TRBV30 and TRBJ2-7; the D is unclear. Germline-derived CDR1 and CDR2 are GTSNPN and SVGIG (reference sequence). The V gene lost 2 bases and the J gene lost 2 bases, with 10 bases spanning the gap. The CDR3 has 13 amino acids. CDR3 amino acids: CAWSSADPYEQYF. CDR3 DNA: TGTGCCTGGAGTTCCGCAGATCCCTACGAGCAGTACTTC.

This clone appeared once. The chain recombines TRBV11-3 with TRBJ2-1, with D possibly being TRBD1 (5 bases). Germline loops: CDR1 SGHNT, CDR2 YENEEA. V dropped 3 bases and J dropped 9 bases, with 15 bases sitting between them. The CDR3 sequence is 14 residues long. CDR3 loop: CASSLWTRDTEQFF. CDR3 sequence (DNA): TGTGCCAGCAGCTTGTGGACCAGGGATACTGAGCAGTTCTTC. The full variable domain, with the rest looked up from reference TRBV11-3 and TRBJ2-1, is EAGVVQSPRYKIIEKKQPVAFWCNPISGHNTLYWYLQNLGQGPELLIRYENEEAVDDSQLPKDRFSAERLKGVDSTLKIQPAELGDSAVYLCASSLWTRDTEQFFGPGTRLTVL.